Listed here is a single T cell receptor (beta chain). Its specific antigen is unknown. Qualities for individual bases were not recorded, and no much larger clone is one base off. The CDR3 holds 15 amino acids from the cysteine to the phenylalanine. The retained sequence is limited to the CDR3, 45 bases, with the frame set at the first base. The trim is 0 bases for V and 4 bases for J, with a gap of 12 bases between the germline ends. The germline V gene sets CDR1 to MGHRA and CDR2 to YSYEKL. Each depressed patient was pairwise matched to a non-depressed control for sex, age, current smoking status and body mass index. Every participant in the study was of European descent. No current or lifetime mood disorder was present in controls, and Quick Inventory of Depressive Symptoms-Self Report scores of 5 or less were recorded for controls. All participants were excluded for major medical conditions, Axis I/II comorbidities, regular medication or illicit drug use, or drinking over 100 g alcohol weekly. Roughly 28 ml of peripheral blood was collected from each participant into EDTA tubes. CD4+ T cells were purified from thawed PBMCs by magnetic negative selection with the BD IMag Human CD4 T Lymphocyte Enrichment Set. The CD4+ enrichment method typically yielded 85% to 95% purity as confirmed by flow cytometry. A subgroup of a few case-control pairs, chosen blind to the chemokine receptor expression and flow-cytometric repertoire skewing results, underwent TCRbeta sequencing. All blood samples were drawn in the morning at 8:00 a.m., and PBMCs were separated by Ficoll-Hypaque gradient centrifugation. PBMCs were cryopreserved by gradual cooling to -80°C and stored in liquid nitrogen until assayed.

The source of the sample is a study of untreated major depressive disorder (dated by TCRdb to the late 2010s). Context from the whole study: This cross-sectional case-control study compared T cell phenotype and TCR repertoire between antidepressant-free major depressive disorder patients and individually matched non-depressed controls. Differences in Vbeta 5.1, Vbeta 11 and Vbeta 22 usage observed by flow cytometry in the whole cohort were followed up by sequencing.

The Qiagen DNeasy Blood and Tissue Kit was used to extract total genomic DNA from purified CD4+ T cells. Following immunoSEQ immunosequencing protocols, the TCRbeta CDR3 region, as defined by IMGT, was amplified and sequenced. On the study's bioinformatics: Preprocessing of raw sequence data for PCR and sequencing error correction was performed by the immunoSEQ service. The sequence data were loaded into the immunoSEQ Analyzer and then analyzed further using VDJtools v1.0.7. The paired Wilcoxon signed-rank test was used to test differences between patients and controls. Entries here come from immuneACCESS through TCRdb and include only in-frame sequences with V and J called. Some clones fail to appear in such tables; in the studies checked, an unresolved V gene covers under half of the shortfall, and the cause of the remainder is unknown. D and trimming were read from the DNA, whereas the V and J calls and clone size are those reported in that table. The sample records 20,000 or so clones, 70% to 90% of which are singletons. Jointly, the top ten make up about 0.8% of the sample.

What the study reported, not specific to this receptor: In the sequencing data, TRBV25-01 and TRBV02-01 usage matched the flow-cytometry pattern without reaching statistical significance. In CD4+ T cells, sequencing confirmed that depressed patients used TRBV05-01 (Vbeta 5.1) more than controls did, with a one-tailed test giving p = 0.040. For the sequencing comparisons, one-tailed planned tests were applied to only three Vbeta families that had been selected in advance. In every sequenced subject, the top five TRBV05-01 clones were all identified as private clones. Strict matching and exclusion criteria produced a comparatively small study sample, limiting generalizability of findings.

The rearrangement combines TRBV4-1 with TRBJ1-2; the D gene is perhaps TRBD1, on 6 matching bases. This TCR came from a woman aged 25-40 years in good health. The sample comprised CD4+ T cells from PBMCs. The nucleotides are TGCGCCAGCAGCCAAGATCGGCAGGGGACCTATGGCTACACCTTC. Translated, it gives CASSQDRQGTYGYTF.